This T cell receptor (beta chain) was identified in a study of cytotoxic CD8 clonotypes in ibrutinib-treated CLL. Study-wide context: Sample averages reached hundreds of thousands of productive templates and 94,082 productive rearrangements.

In its sample, this clone was seen once. The antigen is undetermined. The CDR3 is 14 amino acids. Germline values: CDR1 ENHRY, CDR2 SYGVKD. Trimming took 4 bases from V and 1 from J; bases not matched to a gene: 0. General study findings and limits: Baseline-level clonality went beyond age-matched healthy donors and moved in step with circulating CD8+ T-cell counts.

Sequencing used immunoSEQ multiplex PCR; TCRdb keeps in-frame clones, though not all of them. The table has about 120,000 clones, roughly 57% seen once; the top ten hold around a third. Sequenced material: PBMCs, taken after 24 months of ibrutinib treatment. This receptor was taken from a human donor with chronic lymphocytic leukemia. This chain joins TRBV10-3 and TRBJ2-3, with 9 nucleotides matching TRBD1. The CDR3 region is CAISGTGGTDTQYF. The CDR3 DNA is TGTGCCATCAGTGGGACAGGGGGCACAGATACGCAGTATTTT.